Following are 30 T cell receptor beta chains from one sample sequenced in a study of shared clonotypes between healthy human individuals. The repertoire was sequenced with immunoSEQ multiplex PCR; TCRdb's copy has only in-frame clones and lacks some. This sample carries over 400,000 clones, about 96% of them seen once, and the ten largest clones take 0.05% to 0.08%. What was sequenced was naive CD4+ T cells sorted from blood. Documented subset: CD45RA+ positively selected. Receptors originate from a woman aged 25 to 39 in good health.

V usage is TRBV19 and J usage is TRBJ1-1, with 7 bases lining up with TRBD1. V lost 7 bases and J lost 1; bases outside the gene matches: 18. This CDR3 is built from 18 residues. Per germline, CDR1 LNHDA and CDR2 SQIVND (reference sequence). CDR3 amino acids: CASKAGSGGGVRNTEAFF. CDR3 sequence (DNA): TGTGCCAGTAAAGCGGGGAGCGGAGGGGGCGTCAGGAACACTGAAGCTTTCTTT.

The chain is built from TRBV7-9 and TRBJ1-1; maybe TRBD1 (5 bases). The germline V gene has CDR1 SEHNR and CDR2 FQNEAQ (reference sequence). Trimming took off 3 bases at V and 3 bases at J, with 26 bases between the two ends. CDR3 length equals 19 residues. This chain's CDR3 is CASSLGSRQGWSVDTEAFF. CDR3 nucleotide sequence: TGTGCCAGCAGCTTGGGCTCGCGGCAGGGTTGGTCGGTGGACACTGAAGCTTTCTTT.

The V call is TRBV6-4, the J call TRBJ1-1; 9 positions match TRBD1. The CDR3 has 15 residues. Losses at the gene ends were 4 bases for V and 3 bases for J; bases not matched to a gene: 6. In germline, CDR1 is MRHNA, CDR2 SNTAGT. CDR3 bases: TGTGCCAGCAGTGCAACACAGGGGGCGGACACTGAAGCTTTCTTT. Translating it yields CASSATQGADTEAFF.

This sequence joins TRBV7-2 and TRBJ2-1; no definite D call. Trimming took off 5 bases at V and 6 bases at J, with 14 bases between the two ends. The CDR3 loop spans 14 amino acids. Germline CDR1 is SGHTA and CDR2 is FQGNSA. Here the CDR3 reads CASSPGASRNEQFF. The CDR3 coding sequence is TGTGCCAGCAGCCCCGGAGCCTCCCGCAATGAGCAGTTCTTC.

The chain links TRBV11-2 to TRBJ1-3; D might be TRBD1 (5 bases). Trimming pared 5 bases from V and 2 bases from J, leaving 10 bases between. Germline values: CDR1 SGHAT, CDR2 FQNNGV. The CDR3 totals 14 residues. Here the CDR3 DNA reads TGTGCCAGCAGCCCGCCAGGGACTGGAAACACCATATATTTT. This codes for CASSPPGTGNTIYF.

The V gene is TRBV5-6, the J gene TRBJ1-2; tentative D call: TRBD1 (6 bases). The V end lost 3 bases, the J end lost 8 bases, and 26 bases lay between the germline ends. CDR1 and CDR2 from the germline V gene are SGHDT and YYEEEE. The CDR3 spans 17 residues. CDR3: CASSYPTAGALTGGYTF. The CDR3 DNA reads as TGTGCCAGCAGCTACCCAACGGCGGGGGCCCTTACGGGCGGCTACACCTTC.

The chain links TRBV5-6 to TRBJ2-5, with a possible D match to TRBD1 (6 bases). The CDR3 covers 16 residues. The germline CDR1 and CDR2 sequences are SGHDT and YYEEEE. Between the trimmed V and J ends, which lost 1 base and 5 bases, there was a span of 18 bases. CDR3 in DNA: TGTGCCAGCAGCTTGCTAGACAGGACCCCAAGGGAGACCCAGTACTTC. Residues: CASSLLDRTPRETQYF.

This chain connects TRBV7-8 to TRBJ2-2, with D uncertain. CDR1 and CDR2 (germline): SGHVS, FQNEAQ. Trimming left V 5 bases short and J 1 base short, with 14 bases between. CDR3 length: 16 amino acids. CDR3 region: CASSPKRLGNTGELFF. CDR3 bases: TGTGCCAGCAGCCCGAAGCGACTCGGGAACACCGGGGAGCTGTTTTTT.

The rearrangement joins TRBV12-2 to TRBJ1-1; the D call of TRBD1 is as the table states it, not checked on the DNA. TRBV12-2 is a pseudogene segment. This CDR3 contains 16 residues. CDR3 loop: CASRRDRTSMNTEAFF. The CDR3 coding sequence is TGTGCAAGTCGACGGGACAGGACATCTATGAACACTGAAGCTTTCTTT.

The rearrangement uses TRBV21-1 and TRBJ2-3. TRBV21-1 is assigned pseudogene status. The CDR3 totals 11 residues. This CDR3 reads CASSKVWAQYF. CDR3 bases: TGTGCCAGCAGCAAGGTGTGGGCGCAGTATTTT.

The chain is built from TRBV9 and TRBJ2-1; maybe TRBD2 (6 bases). Germline CDR1 reads SGDLS; CDR2 reads YYNGEE. Deletions cut 2 bases from V and 2 bases from J, with 17 bases between. The CDR3 covers 17 residues. The CDR3 DNA reads as TGTGCCAGCAGCGTCGCGGAGGGGCGGAGAACCTACAATGAGCAGTTCTTC. Protein sequence: CASSVAEGRRTYNEQFF.

V and J are TRBV29-1 and TRBJ1-1; D remains unclear. Germline CDR1 and CDR2: SQVTM and ANQGSEA. Trimming shortened V by 6 bases and J by 4 bases, and 15 bases separated the two germline ends. This CDR3 has 13 amino acids. CDR3 DNA sequence: TGCAGCGTCCTCCCCAGCGGCCCCACTGAAGCTTTCTTT. This gives the protein CSVLPSGPTEAFF.

The chain is built from TRBV18 and TRBJ1-2; D call uncertain. This CDR3 has 13 amino acids. Germline CDR1 KGHSH, CDR2 LQKENI. Trimming cost V 2 bases and J 4 bases, with 8 bases left between them. CDR3 sequence: CASSPKEGYGYTF. For the CDR3, the DNA is TGTGCCAGCTCACCAAAGGAAGGCTATGGCTACACCTTC.

V and J are TRBV28 and TRBJ2-6; no reliable D call. The CDR3 spans 17 residues. Germline values: CDR1 MDHEN, CDR2 SYDVKM. V lost 5 bases, J lost 1 base, and 15 bases lay in between. CDR3 in amino acids: CASSGSSGISGANVLTF. The CDR3 nucleotides read TGTGCCAGCAGTGGATCTTCGGGTATATCTGGGGCCAACGTCCTGACTTTC.

J is TRBJ1-5 and V is TRBV29-1; possible D gene TRBD1, 5 bases. Trimming left V 6 bases short and J 6 bases short, with 15 bases between. The CDR3 runs 13 residues. Germline CDR1 and CDR2: SQVTM and ANQGSEA. CDR3 residues: CSVILQGSQPQHF. In nucleotides, the CDR3 is TGCAGCGTCATTCTTCAGGGATCTCAGCCCCAGCATTTT.

The rearrangement joins TRBV27 to TRBJ1-5, with D tentatively TRBD1 (5 bases). CDR1 is MNHEY and CDR2 is SMNVEV in the germline V gene (reference sequence). The CDR3 spans 13 residues. Trimming stripped 6 bases from V and 1 base from J, with 7 bases between. The CDR3 bases are TGTGCCAGCAGGCAGGGCAGCAATCAGCCCCAGCATTTT. Amino acid sequence: CASRQGSNQPQHF.

This chain links TRBV9 with TRBJ2-6, with TRBD2 as a possible D gene (5 bases). Germline V gene sequence: CDR1 SGDLS, CDR2 YYNGEE. V was clipped by 3 bases and J by 1 base, with 11 bases between them. The CDR3 extends over 16 amino acids. CDR3 DNA sequence: TGTGCCAGCAGCGGACGAGGGAGTTCTGGGGCCAACGTCCTGACTTTC. Translated, it gives CASSGRGSSGANVLTF.

The J gene is TRBJ1-1, the V gene TRBV5-1; TRBD1 is a possible D gene (5 bases). The CDR3 runs 13 residues. From germline, CDR1 is SGHRS and CDR2 YFSETQ. With 4 bases removed from V and 8 bases from J, the gap between germline ends came to 15 bases. CDR3 in DNA: TGCGCCAGCAGCCGCCTCGAGTGGGGGGAAGCTTTCTTT. Residues: CASSRLEWGEAFF. The full variable domain, rest sourced from reference TRBV5-1 and TRBJ1-1, is KAGVTQTPRYLIKTRGQQVTLSCSPISGHRSVSWYQQTPGQGLQFLFEYFSETQRNKGNFPGRFSGRQFSNSRSEMNVSTLELGDSALYLCASSRLEWGEAFFGQGTRLTVV.

The chain joins TRBV28 to TRBJ2-7; either TRBD1 or TRBD2 may supply D (6 bases each). CDR1 MDHEN and CDR2 SYDVKM come from the germline V gene. The germline V and J ends were trimmed by 6 bases and 12 bases, with 18 bases remaining between them. The CDR3 runs to 12 residues. CDR3 in amino acids: CASRPDKGGRYF. CDR3 nucleotides: TGTGCCAGCAGACCGGATAAGGGGGGAAGGTACTTC.

The rearrangement joins TRBV5-8 to TRBJ1-4, with D hard to call. Germline V gene sequence: CDR1 SGHTS, CDR2 YDEGEE. This CDR3 is built from 14 residues. V was cut by 4 bases and J by 6 bases, with 13 bases left in between. CDR3 DNA: TGTGCCAGCAGCCGGCTATTTGGTGATGAAAAACTGTTTTTT. Translation: CASSRLFGDEKLFF.

A note on this clone: The sample contains more than one DNA sequence encoding this CDR3. The CDR3 is CASSLEGQETQYF. The DNA of the CDR3 is TGCGCCAGCAGCTTGGAGGGGCAAGAGACCCAGTACTTC. This chain uses TRBV5-1 with TRBJ2-5; tentative D call: TRBD1 (5 bases). The CDR3 is 13 amino acids. The V end was cut by 0 bases, the J end by 2 bases, with 5 bases between. Germline CDR1 reads SGHRS; CDR2 reads YFSETQ.

The genes are TRBV7-5 and TRBJ2-6; the DNA was not compared with TRBD2, the D call given in the table. TRBV7-5 is described as a pseudogene. The CDR3 runs 16 residues. The CDR3 reads CVRSSPQASGANVLTF. The CDR3 DNA follows: TGTGTCAGAAGCTCCCCCCAAGCCTCTGGGGCCAACGTCCTGACTTTC.

The V call is TRBV7-9, the J call TRBJ2-1, with 8 bases aligning to TRBD2. The length of the CDR3 is 13 residues. CDR1 and CDR2 from the germline V gene are SEHNR and FQNEAQ (reference sequence). With V trimmed by 7 bases and J by 9 bases, 8 bases remained unmatched. CDR3 DNA: TGTGCCAGCACCATTCGGGGGGGTACTGAGCAGTTCTTC. Encoded protein: CASTIRGGTEQFF.

The chain joins TRBV2 to TRBJ1-5; 7 bases line up with TRBD1. CDR3 length: 15 amino acids. Looked up from germline, CDR1 is SNHLY and CDR2 is FYNNEI. Trimming at V came to 5 bases and at J to 0 bases, leaving 4 bases not matched to a gene. CDR3: CASSYGTDSNQPQHF. For the CDR3, the DNA is TGTGCCAGCAGTTACGGGACAGATAGCAATCAGCCCCAGCATTTT.

V gene TRBV6-1 combines with J gene TRBJ1-5, with D unclear. Trimming took 6 bases from V and 5 from J, leaving 11 bases between them. This CDR3 has 13 amino acids. Germline V gene sequence: CDR1 MNHNS, CDR2 SASEGT. The CDR3 coding sequence is TGTGCCAGCAGCAGACGGCCCCATCAGCCCCAGCATTTT. This translates into CASSRRPHQPQHF.

The genes are TRBV19 and TRBJ2-3; D might be TRBD1 (6 bases). The length of the CDR3 is 15 residues. Germline assignment: CDR1 LNHDA and CDR2 SQIVND (reference sequence). Trimming took 4 bases from V and 1 from J, leaving 12 bases between them. The CDR3 loop reads CASSTATGGTDTQYF. The CDR3 nucleotides are TGTGCCAGTAGTACCGCGACAGGAGGCACAGATACGCAGTATTTT.

This chain joins TRBV29-1 and TRBJ2-1; weak D call: TRBD2 (6 bases). CDR3 size: 13 residues. The germline V gene encodes CDR1 SQVTM and CDR2 ANQGSEA. Deletions cut 4 bases from V and 7 bases from J, with 14 bases between. This CDR3 is CSVVRDIGNEQFF. In DNA, the CDR3 is TGCAGCGTTGTGCGGGATATAGGTAATGAGCAGTTCTTC.

The chain carries TRBV7-2 and TRBJ1-5; D gene ambiguous. Trimming cost V 1 base and J 6 bases, with 7 bases left between them. The CDR3 loop spans 13 amino acids. Per the germline V gene, CDR1 is SGHTA and CDR2 is FQGNSA. CDR3 coding DNA: TGTGCCAGCAGCTTAGTGAAGGGTCAGCCCCAGCATTTT. This gives the protein CASSLVKGQPQHF. Supplemented by reference TRBV7-2 and TRBJ1-5, the full variable domain reads GAGVSQSPSNKVTEKGKDVELRCDPISGHTALYWYRQSLGQGLEFLIYFQGNSAPDKSGLPSDRFSAERTGGSVSTLTIQRTQQEDSAVYLCASSLVKGQPQHFGDGTRLSIL.

This clone was seen only once. This sequence joins TRBV27 and TRBJ2-2; no clear D. V dropped 1 base and J dropped 6 bases, with 6 bases sitting between them. CDR1 and CDR2 (germline): MNHEY, SMNVEV (reference sequence). The CDR3 runs 13 residues. The CDR3 nucleotides are TGTGCCAGCAGTTTATTGGTACCCGGGGAGCTGTTTTTT. Residues: CASSLLVPGELFF.

The J gene is TRBJ2-3, the V gene TRBV7-8; D may be TRBD1 or TRBD2 (5 bases each). CDR1 is SGHVS and CDR2 is FQNEAQ in the germline V gene. The CDR3 is 13 amino acids. Trimming took 5 bases from V and 2 from J, leaving 8 bases between them. The CDR3 reads CASSPGTTDTQYF. CDR3 in DNA: TGTGCCAGCAGCCCCGGGACCACAGATACGCAGTATTTT. Supplemented by reference TRBV7-8 and TRBJ2-3, the full variable domain reads GAGVSQSPRYKVAKRGQDVALRCDPISGHVSLFWYQQALGQGPEFLTYFQNEAQLDKSGLPSDRFFAERPEGSVSTLKIQRTQQEDSAVYLCASSPGTTDTQYFGPGTRLTVL.